These T cell receptor beta chains were read from a single sample in a study of T cell repertoires in cytomegalovirus infection. Antigens for these TCRs are unknown. TCRdb ran MiXCR on the reads and lists one entry per CDR3 protein. The repertoire holds approximately 910,000 distinct CDR3 sequences, 25% to 40% seen once, with roughly 13% in the top ten. The specimen was cultured CD8+ T cells from PBMCs, collected from culture after CMV antigen stimulation. The receptors originated from a human donor in good health (CMV status not recorded). Some clones in this sample may be carry-over from other donors' samples. CDR3s include the opening cysteine and the closing phenylalanine or tryptophan. Fields, in order: J gene, V gene, clone size, D gene, CDR3 protein, CDR3 DNA. The D gene is left open where the match is weak. The size of a clone is reported for some rows only, either as once, few or many, or as a class for expanded clones.

TRBJ1-3	TRBV9	NA	NA	CASSVEAGSGNTIYF	TGTGCCAGCAGCGTAGAGGCGGGCTCTGGAAACACCATATATTTT
TRBJ2-7	TRBV25-1	NA	NA	CASSLQAVGSEQYF	TGTGCCAGCAGTCTACAGGCGGTTGGGAGCGAGCAGTACTTC
TRBJ1-2	TRBV7-9	few	TRBD1	CASSPRTGNPSGYTF	TGTGCCAGCAGCCCAAGGACAGGCAACCCCTCTGGCTACACCTTC
TRBJ2-1	TRBV19	NA	TRBD1	CASSTPDRGLGNEQFF	TGTGCCAGTAGTACCCCCGACAGGGGGCTTGGCAATGAGCAGTTCTTC
TRBJ1-2	TRBV7-2	many	NA	CASSLAGVLHYGYTF	TGTGCCAGCAGCTTAGCCGGGGTACTCCACTATGGCTACACCTTC
TRBJ2-7	TRBV6-1	NA	NA	CASAGQSTYEQYF	TGTGCCAGCGCGGGACAGTCAACCTACGAGCAGTACTTC
TRBJ2-3	TRBV7-6	NA	TRBD2	CASSLYSGDTDTQYF	TGTGCCAGCAGCTTATACAGCGGGGATACAGATACGCAGTATTTT
TRBJ1-5	TRBV24-1	NA	NA	CATSEGQSNQPQHF	TGTGCCACCAGTGAAGGACAGTCCAATCAGCCCCAGCATTTT
TRBJ2-5	TRBV6-5	NA	NA	CASSLGVSETQYF	TGTGCCAGCAGCTTGGGGGTATCAGAGACCCAGTACTTC
TRBJ2-1	TRBV20-1	NA	NA	CSASWGGDEQFF	TGCAGTGCTAGTTGGGGGGGCGATGAGCAGTTCTTC
TRBJ1-1	TRBV6-8	NA	NA	CASSYIWTESPNTETFF	TGTGCCAGCAGTTACATCTGGACAGAGAGTCCGAACACTGAAACTTTCTTT
TRBJ2-1	TRBV29-1	NA	TRBD2	CSVLAGSNEQFF	TGCAGCGTTCTAGCGGGGAGCAATGAGCAGTTCTTC
TRBJ1-4	TRBV6-6	few	NA	CASSSSTATNEKLFF	TGTGCCAGCAGTTCGTCGACGGCAACTAATGAAAAACTGTTTTTT
TRBJ1-2	TRBV29-1	NA	NA	CSANVGGLNYGYTF	TGCAGCGCCAACGTGGGGGGTCTAAACTATGGCTACACCTTC
TRBJ1-1	TRBV27	NA	NA	CASSSNRRLSAFF	TGTGCCAGCAGTTCTAACAGGAGGCTCTCAGCTTTCTTT
TRBJ1-2	TRBV2	few	NA	CASTGENMNYGYTF	TGTGCCAGCACTGGAGAAAACATGAACTATGGCTACACCTTC
TRBJ2-3	TRBV6-2/TRBV6-3	few	TRBD2	CASSYVAGGPHTDTQYF	TGTGCCAGCAGTTACGTAGCGGGGGGCCCGCACACAGATACGCAGTATTTT
TRBJ1-2	TRBV6-1	few	NA	CASSGSGRQEIANYGYTF	TGTGCCAGCAGTGGGTCGGGAAGACAGGAAATAGCTAACTATGGCTACACCTTC
TRBJ1-1	TRBV24-1	many	NA	CATSLIRQRNTEAFF	TGTGCCACCAGTCTGATAAGGCAGAGGAACACTGAAGCTTTCTTT
TRBJ2-5	TRBV19	few	NA	CASSTPYREGETQYF	TGTGCCAGTAGTACCCCCTACAGGGAGGGGGAGACCCAGTACTTC
TRBJ1-2	TRBV19	few	NA	CVSLEGVGYGYTF	TGTGTCTCTTTGGAGGGGGTAGGGTATGGCTACACCTTC
TRBJ2-1	TRBV27	few	NA	CASSPPGFVHNEQFF	TGTGCCAGCAGTCCGCCTGGTTTCGTCCACAATGAGCAGTTCTTC
TRBJ1-5	TRBV27	NA	TRBD1	CASSQHTGGSQPQHF	TGTGCCAGCAGTCAACACACAGGGGGTAGCCAGCCCCAGCATTTT
TRBJ1-1	TRBV4-1	NA	NA	CASSRTDTKNTEAFF	TGCGCCAGCAGCCGAACTGATACCAAGAACACTGAAGCTTTCTTT
TRBJ2-7	TRBV7-8	few	NA	CASSLAPRAADEQYF	TGTGCCAGCAGCTTAGCCCCGAGAGCGGCGGACGAGCAGTACTTC
TRBJ2-1	TRBV7-9	many	TRBD2	CASSRGGNEQFF	TGTGCCAGCAGCCGGGGGGGGAATGAGCAGTTCTTC
TRBJ2-1	TRBV2	NA	TRBD2	CASRGTSGGEEQFF	TGTGCCAGCCGCGGGACTAGCGGGGGGGAGGAGCAGTTCTTC
TRBJ2-7	TRBV5-1	NA	TRBD1	CASSLEGGPSYEQYF	TGCGCCAGCAGCTTGGAAGGGGGCCCTTCCTACGAGCAGTACTTC
TRBJ1-5	TRBV6-8	NA	NA	CASNDSRWQPQHF	TGTGCCAGCAATGACTCGCGGTGGCAGCCCCAGCATTTT
TRBJ2-3	TRBV6-2/TRBV6-3	few	NA	CASSKFGPGTDTQYF	TGTGCCAGCAGCAAATTTGGACCGGGCACAGATACGCAGTATTTT
TRBJ2-1	TRBV5-1	NA	TRBD2	CASSSSRTRGEQFF	TGCGCCAGCAGCTCGAGCAGGACTAGAGGGGAGCAGTTCTTC
TRBJ1-1	TRBV2	NA	NA	CASSERGAYTEAFF	TGTGCCAGCAGTGAGCGCGGGGCGTACACTGAAGCTTTCTTT
TRBJ2-1	TRBV7-9	many	TRBD1	CATGERTGGSYNEQFF	TGTGCCACCGGCGAAAGGACAGGGGGGTCCTACAATGAGCAGTTCTTC
TRBJ1-6	TRBV6-2/TRBV6-3	many	TRBD1	CASRFIGQGDSPLHF	TGTGCCAGCAGATTCATCGGACAGGGGGATTCACCCCTCCACTTT
TRBJ2-1	TRBV28	few	TRBD2	CASSFPPSGEGNEQFF	TGTGCCAGCAGTTTCCCCCCTAGCGGGGAGGGTAATGAGCAGTTCTTC
TRBJ2-2	TRBV7-9	NA	NA	CASSLVPDDTGELFF	TGTGCCAGCAGCTTAGTCCCAGACGACACCGGGGAGCTGTTTTTT
TRBJ1-2	TRBV7-9	NA	NA	CASSFDGVGARGGYTF	TGTGCCAGCAGCTTCGATGGAGTGGGGGCTCGGGGTGGCTACACCTTC
TRBJ2-1	TRBV5-6	few	TRBD1	CASSPPPRQGKGEQFF	TGTGCCAGCAGCCCCCCGCCTAGACAGGGAAAGGGTGAGCAGTTCTTC
TRBJ2-5	TRBV7-8	few	TRBD2	CASSPIRAGRGETQYF	TGTGCCAGCAGCCCCATTAGGGCAGGGAGGGGAGAGACCCAGTACTTC